This TCR beta chain was documented in a study of T cells in Graves' hyperthyroidism and ophthalmopathy. TCR beta CDR3 regions were amplified from RNA. HTBI primers were the set used in a first-round RT-PCR of the TCR CDR3. In TCRdb, the multiplex PCR reads were re-called with MiXCR into one record per CDR3 protein. This sample has fewer than 500,000 distinct CDR3 sequences, with about 15% found just once. This clonotype has a count of ten or more. Looked up from germline, CDR1 is GTSNPN and CDR2 is SVGIG (reference sequence). This CDR3 has 11 residues. Uncontrolled infection, other autoimmune disease, pregnancy or lactation led to exclusion. PBMCs were obtained from approximately 10 ml fresh peripheral blood.

Specimen: blood. This TCR came from a woman in her thirties with Graves' ophthalmopathy. The V call is TRBV30, the J call TRBJ1-2; 8 nucleotides line up with TRBD1. CDR3 region: CAYDRGMRYTF. The CDR3 nucleotides read TGTGCATACGACAGGGGTATGCGGTACACCTTC.